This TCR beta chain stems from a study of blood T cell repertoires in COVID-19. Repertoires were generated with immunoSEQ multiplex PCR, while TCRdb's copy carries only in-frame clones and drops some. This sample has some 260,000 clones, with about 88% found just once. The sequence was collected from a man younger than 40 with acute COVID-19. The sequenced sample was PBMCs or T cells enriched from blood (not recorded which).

The CDR3 bases are TGTGCCAGCACCCTACAGGGACATAATTCACCCCTCCACTTT. Translation: CASTLQGHNSPLHF. The J gene is TRBJ1-6, the V gene TRBV6-5, with D tentatively TRBD1 (6 bases). Germline V gives CDR1 MNHEY, CDR2 SVGAGI. This CDR3 has 14 residues. V lost 7 bases, J lost 5 bases, and 12 bases lay in between.